The subject of this entry is one T cell receptor beta chain. Clones were sequenced by immunoSEQ multiplex PCR, and TCRdb holds only the in-frame ones, with some missing. The repertoire has more than 85,000 clones, over 75% of them found once; the top ten carry roughly 2%. The CDR3 is made up of 16 amino acids. Germline CDR1 is MDHEN and CDR2 is SYDVKM. The J segment lost 7 bases and the V segment lost 5 bases, leaving 12 bases of the junction unmatched. The time point denotes: pretreatment peripheral blood. The data derive from a study of PD-L1 blockade in urothelial cancer. The chain links TRBV28 to TRBJ2-7; 12 positions agree with TRBD2. Sequenced material: PBMCs, taken around atezolizumab (anti-PD-L1) treatment. The clonotype was recovered from a man in his 60s with urothelial cancer. For the CDR3, the DNA is TGTGCCAGCAGTGTACTGACTAGCGGGAGAGTGGGGGAGCAGTACTTC. Translating it yields CASSVLTSGRVGEQYF.